This T cell receptor beta chain originates from a study of T cells in Graves' hyperthyroidism and ophthalmopathy. Trimming took 6 bases from V and 10 from J; bases not matched to a gene: 5. The CDR3 totals 12 residues. CDR1 and CDR2 from the germline V gene are MNHEY and SMNVEV (reference sequence). This clonotype has a count of ten or more. Using RNA transcripts as the source, TCR beta CDR3 regions were amplified. Initially, a first-round RT-PCR of the TCR CDR3 employed the HTBI primer set. In TCRdb, the multiplex PCR reads were re-called with MiXCR into one record per CDR3 protein. The sample contains around 250,000 distinct CDR3 sequences, about 15% of which appear only once. Clinical symptoms, serum thyroxine and TRAb, thyroid ultrasound and orbital computed tomography were used for the diagnoses.

The rearrangement joins TRBV27 to TRBJ2-1, with 8 bases identical to TRBD1. The source material was blood. The TCR comes from a woman in her thirties or forties with Graves' hyperthyroidism that later progressed to Graves' ophthalmopathy. The DNA for the CDR3 is TGTGCCAGCAGGGATGACAGGGGAGAGCAGTTCTTC. Amino acid sequence: CASRDDRGEQFF.